Listed below are T cell receptor beta chains from one sample, sequenced in a study of a mutant IDH1 vaccine in newly diagnosed glioma. This table comes from immunoSEQ multiplex PCR, and its TCRdb copy is limited to in-frame clones, with some not included. The sample holds fewer than 50,000 clones, 80% to 95% seen once. The specimen comprised PBMCs, sampled from a glioma patient treated with radiotherapy, temozolomide or both. These receptor sequences come from a young man with glioma. Each CDR3 is given with its conserved first and last residue. Fields, in order: V gene, D gene, J gene, clone size, CDR3 DNA, CDR3 protein. D genes are given only for firm matches. Only part of the rows carry a size: once, few, many, or a class if the clone is expanded.

v_gene: TRBV5-4; d_gene: TRBD2; j_gene: TRBJ2-3; abundance: -; CDR3nt: TGTGCCAGCACCTGGAGCGGGGGTTGGGGAGATACGCAGTATTTT; CDR3aa: CASTWSGGWGDTQYF
v_gene: TRBV7-8; d_gene: -; j_gene: TRBJ2-1; abundance: -; CDR3nt: TGTGCCAGCAGCTTAGACTTCGGGACATCCACCCCTGCCAACAATGAACAGTTCTTC; CDR3aa: CASSLDFGTSTPANNEQFF
v_gene: TRBV29-1; d_gene: -; j_gene: TRBJ1-1; abundance: -; CDR3nt: TGCAGCGTTCTGAACACTGAAGCTTTCTTT; CDR3aa: CSVLNTEAFF
v_gene: TRBV4-2; d_gene: TRBD1; j_gene: TRBJ1-4; abundance: -; CDR3nt: TGTGCCAGCAGCCAAGGACAGGGTCGAGCTGAAAAACTGTTTTTT; CDR3aa: CASSQGQGRAEKLFF
v_gene: TRBV2; d_gene: -; j_gene: TRBJ2-5; abundance: few; CDR3nt: TGTGCCAGCAGAGGGGGGTGGACTTACCAAGAGACCCAGTACTTC; CDR3aa: CASRGGWTYQETQYF
v_gene: TRBV30; d_gene: -; j_gene: TRBJ2-7; abundance: -; CDR3nt: TGTGCCTGGAGTGTCAGGCAGGTGGGTCACTACGAGCAGTACTTC; CDR3aa: CAWSVRQVGHYEQYF
v_gene: TRBV6-5; d_gene: -; j_gene: TRBJ1-1; abundance: -; CDR3nt: TGTGCCAGCAGTTACGGATACGCCAGGGCTGAAGCTTTCTTT; CDR3aa: CASSYGYARAEAFF
v_gene: TRBV6-5; d_gene: TRBD2; j_gene: TRBJ2-1; abundance: -; CDR3nt: TGTGCCAGCAGTTACTCAGGCGGGAGCTCCTACAATGAGCAGTTCTTC; CDR3aa: CASSYSGGSSYNEQFF
v_gene: TRBV7-2; d_gene: TRBD2; j_gene: TRBJ2-1; abundance: -; CDR3nt: TGTGCCAGCAGCTTGAGGACTAGCGGGTTCAATGAGCAGTTCTTC; CDR3aa: CASSLRTSGFNEQFF
v_gene: TRBV5-6; d_gene: TRBD1; j_gene: TRBJ1-1; abundance: -; CDR3nt: TGTGCCAGCAGCCCCTCGCCGGGACAGGGGGCCGTTTCGGCTGAAGCTTTCTTT; CDR3aa: CASSPSPGQGAVSAEAFF
v_gene: TRBV10-3; d_gene: -; j_gene: TRBJ1-4; abundance: -; CDR3nt: TGTGCCACCAACTGGGGGTCGAACGAAAAACTGTTTTTT; CDR3aa: CATNWGSNEKLFF
v_gene: TRBV5-1; d_gene: -; j_gene: TRBJ1-2; abundance: once; CDR3nt: TGCGCCAGCAGCTTGGCCCTGGCAGGGGATGGCTACACCTTC; CDR3aa: CASSLALAGDGYTF